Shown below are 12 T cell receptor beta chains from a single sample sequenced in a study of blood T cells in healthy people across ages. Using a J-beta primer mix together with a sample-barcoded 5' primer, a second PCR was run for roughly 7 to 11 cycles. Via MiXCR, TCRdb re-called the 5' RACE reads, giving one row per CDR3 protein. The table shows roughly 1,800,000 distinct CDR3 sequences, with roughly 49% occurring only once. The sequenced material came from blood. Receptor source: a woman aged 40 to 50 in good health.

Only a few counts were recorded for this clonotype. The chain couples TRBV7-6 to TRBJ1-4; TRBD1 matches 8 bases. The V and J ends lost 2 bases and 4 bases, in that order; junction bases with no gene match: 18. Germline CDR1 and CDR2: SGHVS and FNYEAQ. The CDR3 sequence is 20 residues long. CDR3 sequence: CASSLFPPGQESTINEKLFF. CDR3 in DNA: TGTGCCAGCAGCTTATTCCCCCCGGGACAGGAGTCTACCATTAATGAAAAACTGTTTTTT.

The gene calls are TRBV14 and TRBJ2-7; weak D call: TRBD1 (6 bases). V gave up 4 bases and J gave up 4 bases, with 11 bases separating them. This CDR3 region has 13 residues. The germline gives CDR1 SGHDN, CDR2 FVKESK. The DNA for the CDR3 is TGTGCCAGCAGCCGAACAGGGTGGTACGAGCAGTACTTC. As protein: CASSRTGWYEQYF.

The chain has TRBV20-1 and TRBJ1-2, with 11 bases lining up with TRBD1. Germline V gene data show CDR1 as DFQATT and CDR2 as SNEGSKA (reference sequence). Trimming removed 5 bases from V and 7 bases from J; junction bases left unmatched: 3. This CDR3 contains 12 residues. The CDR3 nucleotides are TGCAGTGCTGGACAGGGGGCGAGTGGCTACACCTTC. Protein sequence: CSAGQGASGYTF.

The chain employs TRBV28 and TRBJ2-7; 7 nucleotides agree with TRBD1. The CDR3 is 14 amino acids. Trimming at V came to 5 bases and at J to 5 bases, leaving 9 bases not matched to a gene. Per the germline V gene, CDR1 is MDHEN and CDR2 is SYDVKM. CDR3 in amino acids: CASSVRQGVDEQYF. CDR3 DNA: TGTGCCAGCAGTGTAAGGCAGGGGGTAGACGAGCAGTACTTC.

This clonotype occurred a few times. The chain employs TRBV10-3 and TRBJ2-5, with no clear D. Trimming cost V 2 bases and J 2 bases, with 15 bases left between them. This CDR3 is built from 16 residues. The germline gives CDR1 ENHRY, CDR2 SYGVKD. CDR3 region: CAISEDPTGGQETQYF. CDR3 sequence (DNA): TGTGCCATCAGTGAGGATCCTACCGGCGGACAAGAGACCCAGTACTTC.

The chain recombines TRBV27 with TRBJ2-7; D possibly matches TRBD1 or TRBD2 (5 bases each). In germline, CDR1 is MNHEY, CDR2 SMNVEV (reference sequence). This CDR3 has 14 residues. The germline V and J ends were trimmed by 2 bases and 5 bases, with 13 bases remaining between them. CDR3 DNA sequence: TGTGCCAGCAGTTTAGCACGGGGCCAAAACGAGCAGTACTTC. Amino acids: CASSLARGQNEQYF.

The CDR3, as DNA: TGTGCCAGCAGGCCCAACGGGGGGGCCTCCTACGAGCAGTACTTC. This codes for CASRPNGGASYEQYF. The chain has TRBV6-2 or TRBV6-3 and TRBJ2-7, with 8 bases fitting TRBD2. J gave up 0 bases and V 6 bases, and 7 bases lay outside the gene matches. This CDR3 has 15 residues. Germline V CDR1 and CDR2: MNHEY, SVGEGT.

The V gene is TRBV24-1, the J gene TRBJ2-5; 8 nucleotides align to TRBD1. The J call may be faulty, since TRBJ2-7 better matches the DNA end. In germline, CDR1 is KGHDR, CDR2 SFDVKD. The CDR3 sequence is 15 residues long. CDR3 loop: CATSENRGFPYEQYF. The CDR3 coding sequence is TGTGCCACCAGTGAGAACAGGGGGTTTCCCTACGAGCAGTACTTC.

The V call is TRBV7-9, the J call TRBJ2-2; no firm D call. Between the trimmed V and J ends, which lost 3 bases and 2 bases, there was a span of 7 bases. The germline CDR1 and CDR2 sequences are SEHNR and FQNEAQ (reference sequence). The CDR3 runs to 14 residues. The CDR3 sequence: CASSFHTNTGELFF. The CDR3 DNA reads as TGTGCCAGCAGCTTCCACACAAACACCGGGGAGCTGTTTTTT.

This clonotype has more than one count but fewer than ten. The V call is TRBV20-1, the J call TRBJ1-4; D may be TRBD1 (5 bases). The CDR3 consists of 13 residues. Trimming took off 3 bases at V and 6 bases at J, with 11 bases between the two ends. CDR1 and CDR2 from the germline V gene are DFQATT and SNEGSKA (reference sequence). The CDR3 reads CSASGGEYEKLFF. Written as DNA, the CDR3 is TGCAGTGCTAGCGGGGGGGAGTATGAAAAACTGTTTTTT.

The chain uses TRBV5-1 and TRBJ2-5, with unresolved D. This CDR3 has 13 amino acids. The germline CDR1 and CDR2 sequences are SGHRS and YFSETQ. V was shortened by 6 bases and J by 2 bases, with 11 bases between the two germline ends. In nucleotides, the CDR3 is TGCGCCAGCATGACGAGCCCTCAAGAGACCCAGTACTTC. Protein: CASMTSPQETQYF.

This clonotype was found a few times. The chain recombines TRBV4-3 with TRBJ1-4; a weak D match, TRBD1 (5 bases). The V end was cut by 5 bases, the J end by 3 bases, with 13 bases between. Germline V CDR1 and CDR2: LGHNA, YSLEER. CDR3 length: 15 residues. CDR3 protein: CASSGRGWANEKLFF. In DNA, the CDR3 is TGCGCCAGCAGCGGTCGGGGCTGGGCTAATGAAAAACTGTTTTTT.